This T cell receptor beta chain emerged from a study of OX40 agonist ivuxolimab in advanced cancers. The study, taken as a whole, reports: At doses 0.1 to 3.0 mg/kg, CD4+ and CD8+ clones expanded. Specificity for antigen went undetermined in the expanded peripheral T cells.

This table comes from immunoSEQ multiplex PCR, and its TCRdb copy is limited to in-frame clones, with some not included. Of 75,000 to 100,000 clones listed, under 95% are singletons. On this clone itself: Its antigen remains unknown.

Any history of autoimmune disease or systemic immunosuppression disqualified patients. Per the germline V gene, CDR1 is SGHAT and CDR2 is FQNNGV. This CDR3 has 15 amino acids. V lost 5 bases and J lost 2, with 15 bases in between. Sequenced material: CD4+ or CD8+ T cells sorted from blood, taken in a trial of the OX40 agonist ivuxolimab. The V call is TRBV11-2, the J call TRBJ1-1; D is possibly TRBD1 (5 bases). The sequence came from an adult with an advanced solid tumor such as melanoma, head and neck, liver or kidney cancer. CDR3 coding DNA: TGTGCCAGCAGCCCCCTGGGGGGTGGTAACACTGAAGCTTTCTTT. This gives the protein CASSPLGGGNTEAFF. Full variable domain (remainder filled in from reference TRBV11-2 and TRBJ1-1): EAGVAQSPRYKIIEKRQSVAFWCNPISGHATLYWYQQILGQGPKLLIQFQNNGVVDDSQLPKDRFSAERLKGVDSTLKIQPAKLEDSAVYLCASSPLGGGNTEAFFGQGTRLTVV.